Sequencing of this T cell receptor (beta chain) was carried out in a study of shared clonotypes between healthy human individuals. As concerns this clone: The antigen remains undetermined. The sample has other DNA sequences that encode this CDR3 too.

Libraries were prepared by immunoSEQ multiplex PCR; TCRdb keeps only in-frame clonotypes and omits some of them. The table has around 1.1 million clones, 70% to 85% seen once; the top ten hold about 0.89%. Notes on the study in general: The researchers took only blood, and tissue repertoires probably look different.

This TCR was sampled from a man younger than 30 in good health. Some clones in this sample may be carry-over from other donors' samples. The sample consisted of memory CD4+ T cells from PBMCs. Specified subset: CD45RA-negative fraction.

Here the CDR3 reads CASSPGSNYGYTF. The CDR3 region has the DNA TGTGCCAGCTCACCAGGTTCTAACTATGGCTACACCTTC. The V gene is TRBV18, the J gene TRBJ1-2, with D hard to call. The ends were cut back, 2 bases at V and 0 bases at J, with 4 bases in the middle. This CDR3 region has 13 residues. Germline-derived CDR1 and CDR2 are KGHSH and LQKENI.